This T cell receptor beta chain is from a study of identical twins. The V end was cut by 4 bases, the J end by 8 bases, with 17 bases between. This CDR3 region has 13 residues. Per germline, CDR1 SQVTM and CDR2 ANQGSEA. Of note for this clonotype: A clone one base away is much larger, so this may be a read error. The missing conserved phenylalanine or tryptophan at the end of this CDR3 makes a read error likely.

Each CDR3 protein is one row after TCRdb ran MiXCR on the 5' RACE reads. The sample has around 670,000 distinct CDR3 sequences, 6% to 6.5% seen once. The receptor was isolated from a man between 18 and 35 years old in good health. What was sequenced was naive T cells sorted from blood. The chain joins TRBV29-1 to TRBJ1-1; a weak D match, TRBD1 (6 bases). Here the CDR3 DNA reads TGCAGCGTTGTAACCGGGACAAAGAGCGAAGCTTTCATT. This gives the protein CSVVTGTKSEAFI.